This entry concerns a single T cell receptor beta chain. The antigen is undetermined. These data are taken from a study of cytomegalovirus exposure and HLA in healthy donors. Study overall: The use of the same platform for the roughly 130 validation repertoires and the 666 first-cohort repertoires was reported by a later analysis.

Separation from the roughly 600-subject first cohort characterized the approximately 120-subject validation cohort, to which the donors belonged. Study-wide results and limits: Many donors carried some public TCRs, although rarity characterized most TCR sequences.

Germline lookup yields CDR1 SEHNR and CDR2 FQNEAQ (reference sequence). Trimming left V 5 bases short and J 3 bases short, with 13 bases between. There are 14 residues in the CDR3. The table came from immunoSEQ multiplex PCR; TCRdb's copy has only in-frame clones and leaves some out. This table holds 250,000 to 400,000 clones, around 90% found once. The sequence was collected from a man aged 25-40 years in good health and CMV-seronegative. This chain joins TRBV7-9 and TRBJ2-5; TRBD2 is a possible D gene (6 bases). Sequenced input: PBMCs. CDR3 coding DNA: TGTGCCAGCAGCCTCGGAGGGTTGAAAGAGACCCAGTACTTC. Protein sequence: CASSLGGLKETQYF.